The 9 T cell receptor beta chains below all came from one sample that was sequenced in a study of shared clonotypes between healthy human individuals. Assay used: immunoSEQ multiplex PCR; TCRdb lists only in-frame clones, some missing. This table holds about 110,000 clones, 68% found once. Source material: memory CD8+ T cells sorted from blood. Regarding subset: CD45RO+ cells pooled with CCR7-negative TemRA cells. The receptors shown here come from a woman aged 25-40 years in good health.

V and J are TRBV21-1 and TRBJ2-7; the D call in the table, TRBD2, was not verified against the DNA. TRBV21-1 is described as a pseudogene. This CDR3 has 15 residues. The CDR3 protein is CASKIPGLVYSEQYF. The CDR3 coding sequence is TGTGCCAGCAAAATTCCGGGACTGGTATATTCCGAGCAGTACTTC.

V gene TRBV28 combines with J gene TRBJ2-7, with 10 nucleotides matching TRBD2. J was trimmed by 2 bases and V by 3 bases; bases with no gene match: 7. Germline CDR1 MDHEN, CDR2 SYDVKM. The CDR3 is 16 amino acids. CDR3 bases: TGTGCCAGCAGTTTCGATTCTAGCGGGAGCCCCTACGAGCAGTACTTC. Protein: CASSFDSSGSPYEQYF. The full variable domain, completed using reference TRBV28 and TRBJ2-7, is DVKVTQSSRYLVKRTGEKVFLECVQDMDHENMFWYRQDPGLGLRLIYFSYDVKMKEKGDIPEGYSVSREKKERFSLILESASTNQTSMYLCASSFDSSGSPYEQYFGPGTRLTVT.

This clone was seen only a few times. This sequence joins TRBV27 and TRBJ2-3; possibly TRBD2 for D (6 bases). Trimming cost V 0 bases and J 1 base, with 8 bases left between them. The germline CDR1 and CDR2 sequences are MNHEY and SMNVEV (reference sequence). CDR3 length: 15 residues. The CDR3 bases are TGTGCCAGCAGTTTATCCGGCGGGGGCACAGATACGCAGTATTTT. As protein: CASSLSGGGTDTQYF.

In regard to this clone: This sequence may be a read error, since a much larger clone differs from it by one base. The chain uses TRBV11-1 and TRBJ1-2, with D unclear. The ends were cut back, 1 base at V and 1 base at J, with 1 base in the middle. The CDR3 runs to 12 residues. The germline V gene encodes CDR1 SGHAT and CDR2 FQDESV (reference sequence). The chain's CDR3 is CASSLDNYGYTF. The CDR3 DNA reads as TGTGCCAGCAGCTTAGATAACTATGGCTACACCTTC.

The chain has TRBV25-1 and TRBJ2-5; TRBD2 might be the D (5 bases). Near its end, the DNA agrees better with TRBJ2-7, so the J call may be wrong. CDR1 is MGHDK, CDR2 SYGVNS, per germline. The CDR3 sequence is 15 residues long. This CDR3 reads CASSVNEGNPHEQYF. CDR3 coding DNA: TGTGCCAGCAGTGTTAACGAGGGAAATCCTCACGAGCAGTACTTC.

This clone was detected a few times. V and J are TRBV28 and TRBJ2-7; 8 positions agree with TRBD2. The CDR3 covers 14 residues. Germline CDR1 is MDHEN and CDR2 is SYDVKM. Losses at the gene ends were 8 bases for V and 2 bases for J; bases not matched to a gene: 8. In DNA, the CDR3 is TGTGCCAGCGGAAATCGACTAGCGCCCTACGAGCAGTACTTC. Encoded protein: CASGNRLAPYEQYF.

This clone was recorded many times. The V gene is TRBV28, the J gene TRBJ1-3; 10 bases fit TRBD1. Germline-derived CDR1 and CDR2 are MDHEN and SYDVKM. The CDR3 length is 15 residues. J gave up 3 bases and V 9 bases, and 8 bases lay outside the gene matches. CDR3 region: CASNRQGANGNTIYF. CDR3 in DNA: TGTGCCAGTAACCGACAGGGGGCAAATGGAAACACCATATATTTT.

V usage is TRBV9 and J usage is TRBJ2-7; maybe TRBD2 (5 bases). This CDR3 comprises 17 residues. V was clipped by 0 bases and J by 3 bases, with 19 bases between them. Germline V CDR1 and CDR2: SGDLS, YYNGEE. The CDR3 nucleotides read TGTGCCAGCAGCGTAGAAGAAGGGAGCGGAATTCTCTACGAGCAGTACTTC. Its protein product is CASSVEEGSGILYEQYF. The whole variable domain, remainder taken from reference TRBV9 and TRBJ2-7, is DSGVTQTPKHLITATGQRVTLRCSPRSGDLSVYWYQQSLDQGLQFLIQYYNGEERAKGNILERFSAQQFPDLHSELNLSSLELGDSALYFCASSVEEGSGILYEQYFGPGTRLTVT.

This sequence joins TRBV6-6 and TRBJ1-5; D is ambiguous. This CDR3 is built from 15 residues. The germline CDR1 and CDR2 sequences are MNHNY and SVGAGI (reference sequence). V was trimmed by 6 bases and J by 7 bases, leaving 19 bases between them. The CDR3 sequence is CASSHLWGGKQPQHF. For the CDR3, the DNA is TGTGCCAGCAGCCACCTTTGGGGAGGGAAACAGCCCCAGCATTTT.